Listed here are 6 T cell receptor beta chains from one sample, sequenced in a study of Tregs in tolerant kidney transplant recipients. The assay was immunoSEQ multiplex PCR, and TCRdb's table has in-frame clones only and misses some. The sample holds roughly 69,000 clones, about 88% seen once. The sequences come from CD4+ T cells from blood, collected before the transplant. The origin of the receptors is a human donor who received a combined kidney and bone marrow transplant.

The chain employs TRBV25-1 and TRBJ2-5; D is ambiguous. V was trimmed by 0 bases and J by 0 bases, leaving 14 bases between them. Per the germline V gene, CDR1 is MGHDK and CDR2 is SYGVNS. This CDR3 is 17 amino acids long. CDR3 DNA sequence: TGTGCCAGCAGTGAATATATGGGCCCTCAGTACCAAGAGACCCAGTACTTC. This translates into CASSEYMGPQYQETQYF.

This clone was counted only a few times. The CDR3 protein is CASSLSGQDYGYTF. Here the CDR3 DNA reads TGCGCCAGCAGCTTGTCCGGACAGGACTATGGCTACACCTTC. J is TRBJ1-2 and V is TRBV5-1; 7 bases agree with TRBD1. Germline loops: CDR1 SGHRS, CDR2 YFSETQ. V lost 1 base, J lost 3 bases, and 3 bases stayed unmatched. The CDR3 runs 14 residues.

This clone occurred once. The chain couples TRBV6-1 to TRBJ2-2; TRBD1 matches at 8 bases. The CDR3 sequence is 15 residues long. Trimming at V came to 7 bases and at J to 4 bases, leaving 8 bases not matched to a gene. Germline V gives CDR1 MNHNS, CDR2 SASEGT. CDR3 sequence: CASIIGQGFTGELFF. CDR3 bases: TGTGCCAGCATAATCGGACAGGGATTCACCGGGGAGCTGTTTTTT.

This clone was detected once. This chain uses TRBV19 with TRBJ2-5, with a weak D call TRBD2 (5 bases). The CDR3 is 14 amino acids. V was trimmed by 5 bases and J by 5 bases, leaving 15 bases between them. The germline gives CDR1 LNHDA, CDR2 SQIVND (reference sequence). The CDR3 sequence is CASSPSGNGETQYF. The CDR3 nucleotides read TGTGCCAGTAGTCCCTCGGGGAACGGCGAGACCCAGTACTTC.

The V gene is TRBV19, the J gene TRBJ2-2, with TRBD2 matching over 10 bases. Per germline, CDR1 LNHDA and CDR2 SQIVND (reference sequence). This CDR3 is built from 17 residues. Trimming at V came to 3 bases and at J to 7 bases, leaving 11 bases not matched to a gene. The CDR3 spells CASSMSGRAGGGGELFF. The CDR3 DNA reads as TGTGCCAGTAGTATGAGCGGGAGGGCCGGTGGAGGCGGGGAGCTGTTTTTT.

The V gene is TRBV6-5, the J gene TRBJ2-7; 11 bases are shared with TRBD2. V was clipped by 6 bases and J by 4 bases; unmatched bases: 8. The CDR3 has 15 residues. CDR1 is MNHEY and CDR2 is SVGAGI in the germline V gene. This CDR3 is CASSPGTSGTYEQYF. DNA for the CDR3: TGTGCCAGCAGCCCCGGGACTAGCGGCACATACGAGCAGTACTTC.